This T cell receptor beta chain was profiled in a study of cytomegalovirus exposure and HLA in healthy donors. General study findings and limits: In a later analysis, TCR beta V- and J-gene trimming was associated with a missense DCLRE1C variant. Clonal expansion was found to be greater in HLA-associated TCR beta chains than in equally common others in a later analysis. Near-uniform donor sequencing depth was presumed by presence/absence analyses.

Although they were nominally healthy when sampled, donors likely had unrecorded immune exposures. With 60 Vbeta and 13 Jbeta primers, the PCR was carried out. Assay: immunoSEQ multiplex PCR; the TCRdb copy retains only in-frame clones and omits some. Among about 160,000 clones listed, approximately 78% were seen once. A note on this clone: As yet, its antigen is unknown.

This CDR3 contains 20 residues. With V trimmed by 2 bases and J by 6 bases, 14 bases remained unmatched. Germline CDR1 SGDLS, CDR2 YYNGEE. This receptor was taken from a woman aged 35 to 49 in good health and CMV-seronegative. The rearrangement joins TRBV9 to TRBJ2-2; 15 bases line up with TRBD2. What was sequenced was PBMCs. CDR3 bases: TGTGCCAGCAGCGTTGGACCGGGACTAGCGGGGGGTGGTCTCCCCGGGGAGCTGTTTTTT. Its protein product is CASSVGPGLAGGGLPGELFF. The entire variable domain, with the rest obtained from reference TRBV9 and TRBJ2-2, is as follows: DSGVTQTPKHLITATGQRVTLRCSPRSGDLSVYWYQQSLDQGLQFLIQYYNGEERAKGNILERFSAQQFPDLHSELNLSSLELGDSALYFCASSVGPGLAGGGLPGELFFGEGSRLTVL.